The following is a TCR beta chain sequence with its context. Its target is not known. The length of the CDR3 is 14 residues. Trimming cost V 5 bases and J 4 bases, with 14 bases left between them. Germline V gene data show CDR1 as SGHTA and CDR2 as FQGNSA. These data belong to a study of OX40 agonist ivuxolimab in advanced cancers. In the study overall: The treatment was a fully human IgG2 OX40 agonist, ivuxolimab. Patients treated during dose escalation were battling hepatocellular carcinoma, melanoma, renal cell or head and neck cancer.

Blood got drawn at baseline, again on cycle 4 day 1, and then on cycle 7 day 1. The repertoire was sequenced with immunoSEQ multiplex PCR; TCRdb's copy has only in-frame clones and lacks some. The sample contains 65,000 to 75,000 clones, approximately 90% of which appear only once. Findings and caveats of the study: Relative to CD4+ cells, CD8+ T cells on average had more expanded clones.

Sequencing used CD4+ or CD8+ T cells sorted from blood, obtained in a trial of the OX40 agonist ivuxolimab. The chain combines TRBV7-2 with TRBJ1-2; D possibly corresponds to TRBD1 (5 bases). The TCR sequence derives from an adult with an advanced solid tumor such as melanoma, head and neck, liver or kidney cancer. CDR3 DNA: TGTGCCAGCAGCACCCAGGACACTCTCTATGGCTACACCTTC. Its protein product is CASSTQDTLYGYTF.